This entry lists 10 T cell receptor beta chains sequenced from one sample in a study of blood T cell repertoires in COVID-19. TCRdb keeps only in-frame clones here, not all; method: immunoSEQ multiplex PCR. In the table there are about 180,000 clones, roughly four fifths of which are singletons. Material for sequencing was peripheral blood. These receptors originate from a woman between 70 and 85 years old with COVID-19, enrolled during active disease.

This chain links TRBV18 with TRBJ1-1, with TRBD1 matching 7 bases. Unmatched junction bases numbered 10, after V lost 2 bases and J lost 1 base. From germline, CDR1 is KGHSH and CDR2 LQKENI. The CDR3 consists of 17 residues. The CDR3 sequence is CASSPWRGGQENTEAFF. The CDR3 DNA reads TGTGCCAGCTCACCATGGCGCGGTGGACAGGAGAACACTGAAGCTTTCTTT.

V usage is TRBV6-5 and J usage is TRBJ2-7; D is perhaps TRBD1 (6 bases). The CDR3 is made up of 14 amino acids. Germline CDR1 MNHEY, CDR2 SVGAGI. Trimming cost V 5 bases and J 3 bases, with 14 bases left between them. The CDR3 nucleotides are TGTGCCAGCAGTCCGGACAGATTCCTCTACGAGCAGTACTTC. Its translation: CASSPDRFLYEQYF.

This rearrangement joins TRBV7-2 to TRBJ1-6, with D maybe TRBD1 (5 bases). Germline CDR1 is SGHTA and CDR2 is FQGNSA. CDR3 length equals 13 residues. Trimming removed 5 bases at V and 12 bases at J, with 14 bases between. The CDR3, as DNA: TGTGCCAGCAGCGGGGGGGAGATATTACCCCTCCACTTT. Protein: CASSGGEILPLHF.

The CDR3 region has the DNA TGTGCCAGCAGTTACTTCGGGAGCCCCTCGAGGGAGCTGTTTTTT. It specifies CASSYFGSPSRELFF. J is TRBJ2-2 and V is TRBV6-5, with TRBD2 as a possible D gene (6 bases). This CDR3 has 15 amino acids. Germline V gene sequence: CDR1 MNHEY, CDR2 SVGAGI. V lost 1 base to trimming and J lost 9 bases, with 15 bases between them.

The rearrangement uses TRBV30 and TRBJ2-5; D gene uncertain. The V end lost 2 bases, the J end lost 5 bases, and 9 bases lay between the germline ends. The CDR3 is 12 residues long. Germline V gene data show CDR1 as GTSNPN and CDR2 as SVGIG (reference sequence). The CDR3, as DNA: TGTGCCTGGAGTAAGCCCCCGGAGACCCAGTACTTC. Amino acids: CAWSKPPETQYF. The variable domain in full, with the rest retrieved from reference TRBV30 and TRBJ2-5, is SQTIHQWPATLVQPVGSPLSLECTVEGTSNPNLYWYRQAAGRGLQLLFYSVGIGQISSEVPQNLSASRPQDRQFILSSKKLLLSDSGFYLCAWSKPPETQYFGPGTRLLVL.

The chain carries TRBV19 and TRBJ2-1; D not resolved. Germline V gene data show CDR1 as LNHDA and CDR2 as SQIVND (reference sequence). The V gene lost 1 base and the J gene lost 10 bases, with 11 bases spanning the gap. This CDR3 comprises 13 residues. The CDR3 DNA is TGTGCCAGTAGTATAGGGGCCTCCCAAGAGCAGTTCTTC. Its translation is CASSIGASQEQFF.

The CDR3 DNA reads TGTGCCAGCAGAGGGACTAGCGGGGGGAGAATCTCCCAAGAGACCCAGTACTTC. Protein sequence: CASRGTSGGRISQETQYF. This chain joins TRBV7-2 and TRBJ2-5, with 15 positions matching TRBD2. This CDR3 comprises 18 residues. J lost 1 base, V lost 6 bases, and 9 bases had no gene match. Germline CDR1 and CDR2: SGHTA and FQGNSA.

This chain links TRBV2 with TRBJ2-5, with a possible D match to TRBD1 (6 bases). This CDR3 region has 13 residues. Germline lookup yields CDR1 SNHLY and CDR2 FYNNEI. V was shortened by 6 bases and J by 4 bases, with 12 bases between the two germline ends. This CDR3 is CASSTDSRETQYF. The CDR3 DNA sequence: TGTGCCAGCAGCACGGACAGTAGAGAGACCCAGTACTTC.

V and J are TRBV11-2 and TRBJ2-1, with a possible D match to TRBD2 (5 bases). Germline V gene data show CDR1 as SGHAT and CDR2 as FQNNGV. Trimming took off 5 bases at V and 7 bases at J, with 15 bases between the two ends. The CDR3 contains 14 residues. The CDR3 bases are TGTGCCAGCAGCCCCACGAGGGCCGGAAATGAGCAGTTCTTC. Protein: CASSPTRAGNEQFF.

The rearrangement links TRBV28 to TRBJ1-4; 7 positions match TRBD1. The CDR3 runs to 14 residues. Trimming took 6 bases from V and 4 from J; bases not matched to a gene: 5. Germline V gives CDR1 MDHEN, CDR2 SYDVKM. DNA of the CDR3: TGTGCCAGCAGGCCGGGACAGCTTAATGAAAAACTGTTTTTT. Its protein product is CASRPGQLNEKLFF. The full variable domain, rest sourced from reference TRBV28 and TRBJ1-4, is DVKVTQSSRYLVKRTGEKVFLECVQDMDHENMFWYRQDPGLGLRLIYFSYDVKMKEKGDIPEGYSVSREKKERFSLILESASTNQTSMYLCASRPGQLNEKLFFGSGTQLSVL.